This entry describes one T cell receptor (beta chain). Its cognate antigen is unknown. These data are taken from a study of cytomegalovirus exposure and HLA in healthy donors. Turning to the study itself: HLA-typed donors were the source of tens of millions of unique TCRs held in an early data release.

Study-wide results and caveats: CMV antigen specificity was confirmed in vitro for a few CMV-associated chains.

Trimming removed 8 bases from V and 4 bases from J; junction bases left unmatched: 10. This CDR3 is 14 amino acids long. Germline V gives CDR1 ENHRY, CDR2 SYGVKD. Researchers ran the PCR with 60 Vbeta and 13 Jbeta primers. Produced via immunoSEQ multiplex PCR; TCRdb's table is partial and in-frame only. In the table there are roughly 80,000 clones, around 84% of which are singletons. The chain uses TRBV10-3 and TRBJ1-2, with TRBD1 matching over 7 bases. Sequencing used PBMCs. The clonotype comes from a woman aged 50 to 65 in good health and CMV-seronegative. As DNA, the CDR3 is TGTGCCATCGGGGAACAGGGGAACGGCTATGGCTACACCTTC. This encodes CAIGEQGNGYGYTF.